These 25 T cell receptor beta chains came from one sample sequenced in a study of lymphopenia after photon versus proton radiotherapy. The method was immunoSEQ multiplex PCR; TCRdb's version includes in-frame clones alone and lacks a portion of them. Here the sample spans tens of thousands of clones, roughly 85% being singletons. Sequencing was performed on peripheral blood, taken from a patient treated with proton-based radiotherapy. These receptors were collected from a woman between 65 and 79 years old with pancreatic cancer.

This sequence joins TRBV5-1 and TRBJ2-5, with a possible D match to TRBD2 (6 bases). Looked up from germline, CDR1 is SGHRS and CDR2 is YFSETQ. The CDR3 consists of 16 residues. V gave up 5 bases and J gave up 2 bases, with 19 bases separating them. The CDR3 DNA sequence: TGCGCCAGCAGTTCGTCGGGGGTCATTAGACAAGAGACCCAGTACTTC. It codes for CASSSSGVIRQETQYF.

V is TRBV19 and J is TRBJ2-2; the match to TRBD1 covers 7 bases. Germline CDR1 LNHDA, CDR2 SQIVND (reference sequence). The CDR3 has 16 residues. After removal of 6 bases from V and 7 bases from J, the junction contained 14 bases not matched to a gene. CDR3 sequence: CASSRSGDRANGELFF. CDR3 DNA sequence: TGTGCCAGTAGCCGCTCAGGGGACAGAGCAAACGGGGAGCTGTTTTTT.

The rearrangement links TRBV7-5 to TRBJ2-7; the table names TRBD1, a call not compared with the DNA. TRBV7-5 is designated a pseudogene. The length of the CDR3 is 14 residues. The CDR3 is CASTLDSGVLEQYF. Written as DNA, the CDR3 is TGTGCCAGCACCTTGGACAGTGGTGTCTTGGAGCAGTACTTC.

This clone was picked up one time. The CDR3 loop reads CASTPRGLKSPWHEQYF. In DNA, the CDR3 is TGTGCCAGCACCCCCCGGGGACTCAAATCCCCTTGGCACGAGCAGTACTTC. The J gene is TRBJ2-7, the V gene TRBV28, with D perhaps matching TRBD2 (6 bases). The CDR3 runs 17 residues. Between the trimmed V and J ends, which lost 7 bases and 5 bases, there was a span of 27 bases. Germline V gives CDR1 MDHEN, CDR2 SYDVKM.

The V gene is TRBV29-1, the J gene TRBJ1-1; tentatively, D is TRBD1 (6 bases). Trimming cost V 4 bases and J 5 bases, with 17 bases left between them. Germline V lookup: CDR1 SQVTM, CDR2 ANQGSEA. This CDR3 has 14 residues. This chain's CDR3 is CSVVSLIRGTEAFF. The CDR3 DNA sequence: TGCAGCGTTGTTTCCCTCATAAGGGGGACTGAAGCTTTCTTT.

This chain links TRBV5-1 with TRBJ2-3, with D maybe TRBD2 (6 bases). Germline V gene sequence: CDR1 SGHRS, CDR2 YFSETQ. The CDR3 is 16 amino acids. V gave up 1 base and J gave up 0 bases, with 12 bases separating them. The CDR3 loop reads CASSLRGRRSTDTQYF. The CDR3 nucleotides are TGCGCCAGCAGCTTGCGAGGGAGGAGGAGCACAGATACGCAGTATTTT.

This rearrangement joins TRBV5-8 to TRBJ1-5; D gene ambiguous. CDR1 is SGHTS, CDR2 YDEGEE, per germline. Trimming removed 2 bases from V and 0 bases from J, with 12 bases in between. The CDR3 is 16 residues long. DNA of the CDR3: TGTGCCAGCAGCTTTCTCGGAGTTTATAGCAATCAGCCCCAGCATTTT. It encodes CASSFLGVYSNQPQHF.

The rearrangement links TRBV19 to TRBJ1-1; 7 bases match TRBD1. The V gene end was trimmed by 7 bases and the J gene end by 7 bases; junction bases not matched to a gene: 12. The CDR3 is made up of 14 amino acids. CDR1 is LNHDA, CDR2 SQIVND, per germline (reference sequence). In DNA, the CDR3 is TGTGCCAGTATCCCAGGGGGGTATGTTGGTGAAGCTTTCTTT. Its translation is CASIPGGYVGEAFF. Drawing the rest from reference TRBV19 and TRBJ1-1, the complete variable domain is DGGITQSPKYLFRKEGQNVTLSCEQNLNHDAMYWYRQDPGQGLRLIYYSQIVNDFQKGDIAEGYSVSREKKESFPLTVTSAQKNPTAFYLCASIPGGYVGEAFFGQGTRLTVV.

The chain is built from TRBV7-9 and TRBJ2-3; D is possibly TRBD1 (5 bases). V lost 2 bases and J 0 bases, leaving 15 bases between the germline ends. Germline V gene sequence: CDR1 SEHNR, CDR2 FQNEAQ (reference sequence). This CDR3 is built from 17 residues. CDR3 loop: CASSLPSRALSTDTQYF. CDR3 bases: TGTGCCAGCAGCTTACCGAGCAGGGCCCTTAGCACAGATACGCAGTATTTT.

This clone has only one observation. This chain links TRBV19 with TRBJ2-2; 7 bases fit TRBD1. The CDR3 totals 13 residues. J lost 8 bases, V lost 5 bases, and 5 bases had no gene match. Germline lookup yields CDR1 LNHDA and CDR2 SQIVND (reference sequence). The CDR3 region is CASSPRQGGELFF. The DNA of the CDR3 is TGTGCCAGTAGTCCCCGACAGGGTGGGGAGCTGTTTTTT.

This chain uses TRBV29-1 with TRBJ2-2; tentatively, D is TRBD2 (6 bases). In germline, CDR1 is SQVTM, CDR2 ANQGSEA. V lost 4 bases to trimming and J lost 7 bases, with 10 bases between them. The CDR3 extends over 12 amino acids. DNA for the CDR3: TGCAGCGTTGGGCGGGGCGGCGGGGAGCTGTTTTTT. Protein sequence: CSVGRGGGELFF.

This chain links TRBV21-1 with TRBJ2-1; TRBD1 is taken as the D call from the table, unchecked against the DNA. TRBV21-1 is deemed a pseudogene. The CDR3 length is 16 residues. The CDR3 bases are TGTGCCAGCAGCAAAGTGGGGGACAGGGGGAGTTATGAGCAGTTCTTC. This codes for CASSKVGDRGSYEQFF.

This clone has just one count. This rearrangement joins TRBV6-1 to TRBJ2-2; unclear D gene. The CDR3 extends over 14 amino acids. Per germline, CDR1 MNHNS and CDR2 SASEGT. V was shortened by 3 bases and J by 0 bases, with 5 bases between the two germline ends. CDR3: CASSEFPNTGELFF. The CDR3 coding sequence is TGTGCCAGCAGTGAGTTCCCGAACACCGGGGAGCTGTTTTTT.

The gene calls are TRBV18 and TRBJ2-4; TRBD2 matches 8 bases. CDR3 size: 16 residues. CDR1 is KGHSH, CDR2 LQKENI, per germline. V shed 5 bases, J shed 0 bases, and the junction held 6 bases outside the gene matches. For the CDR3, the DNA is TGTGCCAGCTCATTACCGGGACTAGAAGCCAAAAACATTCAGTACTTC. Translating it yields CASSLPGLEAKNIQYF.

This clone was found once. The CDR3 DNA is TGCAGCGTTGAATCCCCAAGGGGTGGCTACACCTTC. Translating gives CSVESPRGGYTF. V gene TRBV29-1 combines with J gene TRBJ1-2, with D perhaps matching TRBD1 (5 bases). Trimming removed 2 bases at V and 7 bases at J, with 11 bases between. The CDR3 sequence is 12 residues long. Germline V gene data show CDR1 as SQVTM and CDR2 as ANQGSEA.

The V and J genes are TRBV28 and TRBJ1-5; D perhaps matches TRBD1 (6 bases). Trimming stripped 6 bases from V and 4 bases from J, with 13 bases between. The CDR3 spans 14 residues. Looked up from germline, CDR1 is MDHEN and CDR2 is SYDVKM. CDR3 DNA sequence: TGTGCCAGCAGAGCCGCAGGGGTAAATCAGCCCCAGCATTTT. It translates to CASRAAGVNQPQHF.

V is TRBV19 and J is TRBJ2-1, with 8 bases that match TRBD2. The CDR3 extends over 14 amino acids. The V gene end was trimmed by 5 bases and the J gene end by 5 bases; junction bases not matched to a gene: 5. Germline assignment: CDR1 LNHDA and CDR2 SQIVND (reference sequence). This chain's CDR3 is CASSQREFHNEQFF. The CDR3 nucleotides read TGTGCCAGTAGTCAGCGGGAGTTCCACAATGAGCAGTTCTTC.

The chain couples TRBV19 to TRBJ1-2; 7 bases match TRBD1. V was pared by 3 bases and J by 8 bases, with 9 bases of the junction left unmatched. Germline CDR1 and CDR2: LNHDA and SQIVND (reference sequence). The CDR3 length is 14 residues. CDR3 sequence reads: CASSIQGGWNGYTF. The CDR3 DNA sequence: TGTGCCAGTAGTATTCAGGGGGGATGGAACGGCTACACCTTC.

CDR3 residues: CASSTFKGGGQPQHF. DNA for the CDR3: TGTGCCAGCAGTACCTTCAAAGGGGGCGGTCAGCCCCAGCATTTT. The chain employs TRBV28 and TRBJ1-5, with 7 bases identical to TRBD1. V shed 5 bases, J shed 6 bases, and the junction held 10 bases outside the gene matches. CDR1 and CDR2 from the germline V gene are MDHEN and SYDVKM. There are 15 residues in the CDR3. Variable domain in full (rest from reference TRBV28 and TRBJ1-5): DVKVTQSSRYLVKRTGEKVFLECVQDMDHENMFWYRQDPGLGLRLIYFSYDVKMKEKGDIPEGYSVSREKKERFSLILESASTNQTSMYLCASSTFKGGGQPQHFGDGTRLSIL.

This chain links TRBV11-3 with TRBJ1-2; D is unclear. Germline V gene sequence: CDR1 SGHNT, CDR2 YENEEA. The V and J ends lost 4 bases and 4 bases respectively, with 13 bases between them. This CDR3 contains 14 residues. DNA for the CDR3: TGTGCCAGCAGCTCTTCCGGCAGTCTCTATGGCTACACCTTC. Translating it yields CASSSSGSLYGYTF.

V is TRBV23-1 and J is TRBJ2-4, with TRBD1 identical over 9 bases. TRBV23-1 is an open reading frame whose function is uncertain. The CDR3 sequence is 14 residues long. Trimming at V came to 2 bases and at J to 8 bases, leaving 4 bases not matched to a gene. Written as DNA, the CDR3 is TGCGCCAGCAGTCAACCGGACAGGGGTCACATTCAGTACTTC. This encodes CASSQPDRGHIQYF.

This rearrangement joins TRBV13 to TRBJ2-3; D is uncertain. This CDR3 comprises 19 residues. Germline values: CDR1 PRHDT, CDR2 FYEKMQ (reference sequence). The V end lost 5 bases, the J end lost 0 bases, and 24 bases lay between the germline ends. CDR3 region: CASSLPEMRAIPSTDTQYF. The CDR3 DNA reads TGTGCCAGCAGCCTTCCGGAAATGCGAGCAATACCTAGCACAGATACGCAGTATTTT.

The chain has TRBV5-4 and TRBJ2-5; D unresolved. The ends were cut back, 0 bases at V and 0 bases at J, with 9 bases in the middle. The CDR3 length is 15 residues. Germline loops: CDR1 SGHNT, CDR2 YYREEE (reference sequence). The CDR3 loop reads CASSLVVGNQETQYF. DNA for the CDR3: TGTGCCAGCAGCTTGGTCGTAGGAAACCAAGAGACCCAGTACTTC.

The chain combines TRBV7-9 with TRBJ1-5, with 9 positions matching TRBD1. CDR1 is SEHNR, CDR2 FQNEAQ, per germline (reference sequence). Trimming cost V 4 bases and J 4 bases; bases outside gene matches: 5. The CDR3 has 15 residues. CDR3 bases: TGTGCCAGCAGCTCGCCCGGGACAGGGAATCAGCCCCAGCATTTT. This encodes CASSSPGTGNQPQHF.

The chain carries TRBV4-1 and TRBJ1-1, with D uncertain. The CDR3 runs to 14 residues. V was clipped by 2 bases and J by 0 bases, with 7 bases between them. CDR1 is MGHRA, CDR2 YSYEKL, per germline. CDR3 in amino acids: CASSQFLVNTEAFF. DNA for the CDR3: TGCGCCAGCAGCCAATTTCTGGTGAACACTGAAGCTTTCTTT.